The 3 T cell receptor beta chains presented below share a single source sample, sequenced in a study of T-cell reconstitution after alpha-beta-depleted transplantation in children. During its preparation, the TCRbeta library received unique molecular identifiers. A single record per CDR3 protein comes from TCRdb applying MiXCR to the PCR reads. The sample has about 980,000 distinct CDR3 sequences; about 29% are singletons. The material was PBMCs, mostly from graft donor cells, obtained 360 days after TCRalphabeta/CD19-depleted stem cell transplant. These receptor sequences come from a boy in the first two years of life who had a stem cell transplant for SCID, so the T cells may come from the graft donor.

CDR3 bases: TGCGCCAGCAGCCCCAGCCGGACTACGGAAGGGGAAAAACTGTTTTTT. This encodes CASSPSRTTEGEKLFF. The genes are TRBV4-3 and TRBJ1-4, with D uncertain. The V and J ends lost 4 bases and 8 bases respectively, with 20 bases between them. The germline gives CDR1 LGHNA, CDR2 YSLEER. CDR3 length: 16 residues.

The table lists this clonotype with a few counts. V and J are TRBV20-1 and TRBJ2-3; tentatively, D is TRBD2 (5 bases). V lost 5 bases, J lost 10 bases, and 13 bases lay in between. The CDR3 consists of 11 residues. Germline V CDR1 and CDR2: DFQATT, SNEGSKA (reference sequence). In DNA, the CDR3 is TGCAGTGCTGACCTCGGGGATGCGCAGTATTTT. This codes for CSADLGDAQYF.

This clonotype turned up a few times. The chain is built from TRBV5-1 and TRBJ2-2, with 9 bases lining up with TRBD1. Germline V gene lookup returns CDR1 SGHRS and CDR2 YFSETQ. With 4 bases clipped from V and 7 bases from J, the junction kept 5 bases outside the gene matches. The CDR3 is made up of 14 amino acids. CDR3 residues: CASSADRGSGELFF. Written as DNA, the CDR3 is TGCGCCAGCAGCGCGGACAGGGGAAGCGGGGAGCTGTTTTTT.